Reported below is one T cell receptor beta chain. The investigators amplified TCR beta CDR3 regions from RNA transcripts. HTBI primers were used for first-round RT-PCR of the TCR CDR3. TCRdb itself ran the multiplex PCR reads through MiXCR, one entry per CDR3 protein. Of more than 550,000 distinct CDR3 sequences in the sample, roughly a sixth were seen once. This sample was included in a study of T cells in Graves' hyperthyroidism and ophthalmopathy. Diagnosing involved the use of clinical symptoms, serum thyroxine and TRAb, thyroid ultrasound and orbital computed tomography. A sample of blood taken at first hyperthyroidism diagnosis preceded any ophthalmopathy symptoms. The V end lost 7 bases, the J end lost 0 bases, and 13 bases lay between the germline ends. This CDR3 comprises 15 residues. Looked up from germline, CDR1 is ENHRY and CDR2 is SYGVKD.

The rearrangement joins TRBV10-3 to TRBJ2-1; D tentatively reads TRBD1 or TRBD2 (5 bases each). The sample was blood. This sequence was found in a woman aged 45 to 65 with Graves' hyperthyroidism that later progressed to Graves' ophthalmopathy. This CDR3 reads CAIKRTSSSYNEQFF. The CDR3 region has the DNA TGTGCCATCAAGCGGACATCCAGCTCCTACAATGAGCAGTTCTTC.